The source of this T cell receptor beta chain is a study of blood T cell repertoires in COVID-19 (dated by TCRdb to the early 2020s). Study-level background: Collaborator samples came from the United States, Italy and Spain and covered acute and convalescent phases of COVID-19. Nearly every sample came with metadata listing a de-identified subject ID, COVID-19 status, age in years and sex. Where available, HLA class I and class II types were obtained from metadata supplied by the sample provider rather than from assay-based typing. The repertoires were released in a freely available public database meant as a resource for research on the immune response to SARS-CoV-2. Subjects who had been exposed to COVID-19, were actively infected with it, or had recovered from it provided the deeply sampled blood TCRbeta repertoires that made up the dataset. The material from the prospective study consisted of cDNA or gDNA derived from T cells, B-cell-depleted T cells, or PBMCs. Samples came from the ongoing ImmuneRACE study (first 160 participants) plus 1,254 subjects from 6 global collaborators. What the study reported, not specific to this receptor: The quantity of clinical and demographic metadata differed by source and by participant and was supplied without curation.

In Seattle, one collaborating source enrolled patients while the infection was active and tracked those patients longitudinally over the course of disease. Collaborating institutions collected whole blood in K2EDTA tubes following their own protocols. For TCRbeta analysis, collaborators shipped samples as frozen whole blood, isolated PBMCs, or DNA extracted from either of those sample types. For this clone: Its antigen remains unidentified. Nothing much larger sits one base from this clone, and base qualities are not available.

The CDR3 goes from the cysteine to the phenylalanine over 15 residues. The sequence is cut down to CDR3 DNA, 45 bases in frame from base 1. At the junction V is shortened by 0 bases and J by 6 bases; bases outside the gene matches: 4. The germline V gene (reference sequence) gives CDR1 as MNHEY and CDR2 as SMNVEV. TCRbeta CDR3 regions were amplified from genomic DNA by means of the immunoSEQ Assay, a bias-controlled multiplex PCR. On the authors' methods: Within the assay, amplification of reference gene primers was used to estimate how many nucleated cells each sample contained. To quantify the absolute abundance of each unique TCRbeta CDR3 rearrangement, sequence reads were collapsed and filtered. For each sample, productive Simpson clonality was calculated by taking the square root of Simpson's diversity index across productive rearrangements. Here the immuneACCESS table is served through TCRdb, limited to in-frame sequences with V and J called. Missing clones are a known gap in these copies; in checked studies unresolved V genes cover under half, and the rest lacks a known reason. V and J calls plus clone size are reproduced from that table; the DNA served to infer D and trimming. Counted in this sample were 400,000 or so clones; 70% to 90% of them appeared once. The ten largest make up less than 0.95% of the sample.

This TCR came from a man aged 18 to 35 with COVID-19, enrolled during active disease. The chain employs TRBV27 and TRBJ2-3; 9 middle bases align to TRBD2. Sequenced material: peripheral blood. CDR3 sequence: CASSLSGGRADTQYF. The nucleotide sequence is given as TGTGCCAGCAGTTTATCGGGCGGGAGGGCTGATACGCAGTATTTT.